The sample holds a few counts of the clone carrying this T cell receptor beta chain. These data belong to a study of T cells of healthy individuals. Per germline, CDR1 SGHDN and CDR2 FVKESK. The CDR3 runs to 18 residues. V trimming: 3 bases; J trimming: 6 bases; junction bases outside the gene matches: 20. TCRdb reprocessed the 5' RACE reads with MiXCR, giving one entry per CDR3 protein. Of 85,000 to 100,000 distinct CDR3 sequences listed, around 17% are singletons. The sequence was collected from a human donor in good health. The chain uses TRBV14 and TRBJ2-7; TRBD1 matches at 7 bases. The CDR3 sequence: CASSHLAGGRTRPTEQYF. The DNA of the CDR3 is TGTGCCAGCAGCCATTTGGCAGGGGGAAGAACTAGGCCCACCGAGCAGTACTTC. The whole variable domain, remainder taken from reference TRBV14 and TRBJ2-7, is EAGVTQFPSHSVIEKGQTVTLRCDPISGHDNLYWYRRVMGKEIKFLLHFVKESKQDESGMPNNRFLAERTGGTYSTLKVQPAELEDSGVYFCASSHLAGGRTRPTEQYFGPGTRLTVT.